The 21 T cell receptor beta chains reported below all come from one sample, sequenced in a study of T cells in Graves' hyperthyroidism and ophthalmopathy. The TCR beta CDR3 regions underwent amplification using RNA transcripts as the source. TCR CDR3 regions were first amplified by RT-PCR with HTBI primers. One entry per CDR3 protein results from TCRdb running MiXCR on the multiplex PCR reads. The data contain about 300,000 distinct CDR3 sequences, 10% to 15% of them seen just once; the ten biggest clones take up roughly 8.5%. Source material: blood. These receptors all come from a woman aged 30 to 39 with Graves' hyperthyroidism that later progressed to Graves' ophthalmopathy.

This clonotype was seen at least ten times. The CDR3 coding sequence is TGTGCCTGGAAAAGAGCAGCTCTTGGCGGGTGGGGCTACACCTTC. Amino acids: CAWKRAALGGWGYTF. The chain is built from TRBV30 and TRBJ1-2; D is undetermined. CDR3 length: 15 residues. Per the germline V gene, CDR1 is GTSNPN and CDR2 is SVGIG (reference sequence). The germline V and J ends were trimmed by 4 bases and 8 bases, with 23 bases remaining between them.

The CDR3 spells CASSSSDRNNKNIQYF. DNA for the CDR3: TGTGCCAGCAGTTCAAGCGACAGGAATAACAAAAACATTCAGTACTTC. The rearrangement links TRBV5-6 to TRBJ2-4; D perhaps matches TRBD1 (6 bases). Trimming took 5 bases from V and 3 from J, leaving 18 bases between them. In germline, CDR1 is SGHDT, CDR2 YYEEEE. The CDR3 has 16 residues. The full variable domain, with the rest looked up from reference TRBV5-6 and TRBJ2-4, is DAGVTQSPTHLIKTRGQQVTLRCSPKSGHDTVSWYQQALGQGPQFIFQYYEEEERQRGNFPDRFSGHQFPNYSSELNVNALLLGDSALYLCASSSSDRNNKNIQYFGAGTRLSVL.

At least ten counts were recorded for this clonotype. This rearrangement joins TRBV18 to TRBJ1-5; 7 nucleotides agree with TRBD1. With V trimmed by 5 bases and J by 5 bases, 9 bases remained unmatched. CDR1 is KGHSH and CDR2 is LQKENI in the germline V gene. This CDR3 is built from 15 residues. The CDR3 DNA is TGTGCCAGCTCAGCCACAGGGGACCCCTATCAGCCCCAGCATTTT. Its protein product is CASSATGDPYQPQHF.

The V call is TRBV7-8, the J call TRBJ2-7, with a tentative D call TRBD2 (5 bases). The V and J ends lost 5 bases and 6 bases respectively, with 11 bases between them. Germline CDR1 SGHVS, CDR2 FQNEAQ. The length of the CDR3 is 12 residues. This CDR3 reads CASSRFSGEQYF. CDR3 bases: TGTGCCAGCAGCCGCTTCAGCGGCGAGCAGTACTTC.

On this clonotype: A much larger clone differs from this one at a single base, so this may be a read error. This chain uses TRBV29-1 with TRBJ2-7; D not resolved. The CDR3 contains 12 residues. Trimming pared 4 bases from V and 5 bases from J, leaving 12 bases between. The germline V gene has CDR1 SQVTM and CDR2 ANQGSEA. For the CDR3, the DNA is TGCAGCGTTGTGTCGGTTTCCGACGAGCAGTACTTC. It yields the protein CSVVSVSDEQYF.

This clonotype was counted at least ten times. The rearrangement joins TRBV28 to TRBJ2-5; 7 nucleotides match TRBD2. The CDR3 has 17 residues. The germline CDR1 and CDR2 sequences are MDHEN and SYDVKM. The V gene end was trimmed by 6 bases and the J gene end by 3 bases; junction bases not matched to a gene: 16. CDR3 DNA: TGTGCCAGCAGCCACCGGGGAGGGCTGCCCCCGAAAGAGACCCAGTACTTC. It specifies CASSHRGGLPPKETQYF.

This clonotype was counted between two and nine times. The chain employs TRBV7-9 and TRBJ2-6; TRBD1 might be the D (5 bases). V shed 6 bases and J shed 8 bases, with 8 bases lying between them. The V gene's germline CDR1 is SEHNR and CDR2 FQNEAQ (reference sequence). This CDR3 spans 12 amino acids. CDR3 region: CASSHRSNVLTF. The CDR3 DNA follows: TGTGCCAGCAGTCACAGGTCCAACGTCCTGACTTTC.

V is TRBV7-6 and J is TRBJ2-1, with D hard to call. The germline V gene encodes CDR1 SGHVS and CDR2 FNYEAQ. CDR3 length: 12 residues. Trimming took off 0 bases at V and 6 bases at J, with 3 bases between the two ends. Here the CDR3 reads CASSLALNEQFF. CDR3 bases: TGTGCCAGCAGCTTAGCTCTCAATGAGCAGTTCTTC.

This clonotype appeared many times. The chain joins TRBV14 to TRBJ2-5; D not resolved. CDR1 is SGHDN and CDR2 is FVKESK in the germline V gene. This CDR3 has 15 residues. Trimming removed 1 base from V and 1 base from J, with 10 bases in between. The CDR3 region is CASSQGNFLQETQYF. CDR3 coding DNA: TGTGCCAGCAGCCAAGGAAATTTCCTCCAAGAGACCCAGTACTTC.

As for this clonotype: A much larger clone is a single base away; this may be a read error. No conserved phenylalanine or tryptophan ends this CDR3, so it is likely a read error. V usage is TRBV30 and J usage is TRBJ1-1; D gene ambiguous. This CDR3 contains 13 residues. Germline assignment: CDR1 GTSNPN and CDR2 SVGIG (reference sequence). V lost 1 base and J lost 6, with 12 bases in between. The CDR3 is CAWSDINYAEAFL. CDR3 nucleotide sequence: TGTGCCTGGAGTGATATCAATTACGCTGAAGCTTTCCTT.

This clonotype showed up many times. This chain links TRBV7-3 with TRBJ2-5, with D perhaps being TRBD1 or TRBD2 (6 bases each). The ends were cut back, 5 bases at V and 5 bases at J, with 12 bases in the middle. Germline values: CDR1 SGHTA, CDR2 FQGTGA. The CDR3 runs to 13 residues. The CDR3 here is CASSPGGRETQYF. The CDR3 nucleotides are TGTGCCAGCAGCCCCGGGGGCCGGGAGACCCAGTACTTC.

This clonotype was seen ten or more times. CDR3 sequence: CASSLPAGEVPGELFF. The CDR3 DNA reads as TGTGCCAGCAGTTTGCCCGCGGGTGAGGTCCCCGGGGAGCTGTTTTTT. The chain combines TRBV28 with TRBJ2-2; D is perhaps TRBD2 (5 bases). The V and J ends lost 3 bases and 6 bases respectively, with 17 bases between them. The germline V gene encodes CDR1 MDHEN and CDR2 SYDVKM. The CDR3 consists of 16 residues.

About this clonotype: Possible read error: a much larger clone is one base away. It is likely a read error, because the conserved phenylalanine at the end of the CDR3 is missing. The gene calls are TRBV28 and TRBJ2-7; TRBD2 is a possible D gene (6 bases). Germline V lookup: CDR1 MDHEN, CDR2 SYDVKM. Trimming pared 4 bases from V and 3 bases from J, leaving 19 bases between. CDR3 length equals 16 residues. This chain's CDR3 is CASSSEGRGPYYEQYS. The DNA of the CDR3 is TGTGCCAGCAGTTCGGAGGGGCGGGGCCCCTACTACGAGCAGTACTCC.

At least ten counts were recorded for this clonotype. The V gene is TRBV7-9, the J gene TRBJ1-2; no clear D gene. This CDR3 has 14 amino acids. Trimming stripped 10 bases from V and 9 bases from J, with 24 bases between. CDR1 is SEHNR and CDR2 is FQNEAQ in the germline V gene (reference sequence). The CDR3 here is CATDPVRKAPSYTF. CDR3 bases: TGTGCCACCGACCCTGTACGGAAAGCTCCAAGCTACACCTTC. Using reference TRBV7-9 and TRBJ1-2 for the parts outside the CDR3, the full variable domain is DTGVSQNPRHKITKRGQNVTFRCDPISEHNRLYWYRQTLGQGPEFLTYFQNEAQLEKSRLLSDRFSAERPKGSFSTLEIQRTEQGDSAMYLCATDPVRKAPSYTFGSGTRLTVV.

In its sample, this clonotype was seen many times. The CDR3 is CARGGRAYNEQFF. CDR3 sequence (DNA): TGTGCCCGGGGGGGGCGGGCGTACAATGAGCAGTTCTTC. The chain links TRBV30 to TRBJ2-1; 8 positions match TRBD2. Germline lookup yields CDR1 GTSNPN and CDR2 SVGIG (reference sequence). The CDR3 contains 13 residues. The trim removed 8 bases at V and 4 bases at J, leaving 7 bases unmatched.

This clonotype has more than one count but fewer than ten. A much larger clonotype is one base distant, so this may be a read error. This CDR3 is missing its conserved last phenylalanine or tryptophan, likely due to a read error. V is TRBV7-9 and J is TRBJ1-6; D gene ambiguous. This CDR3 is 16 amino acids long. Germline V gives CDR1 SEHNR, CDR2 FQNEAQ (reference sequence). Trimming pared 5 bases from V and 7 bases from J, leaving 18 bases between. The CDR3, as DNA: TGTGCCAGCAGCCCTAGAGGTGCAGCCGGGAATTCACCCCTCCACTCT. Translating gives CASSPRGAAGNSPLHS.

This clonotype was found many times. This chain connects TRBV27 to TRBJ2-1, with TRBD1 matching over 8 bases. Germline loops: CDR1 MNHEY, CDR2 SMNVEV (reference sequence). Trimming took 5 bases from V and 4 from J; bases not matched to a gene: 4. This CDR3 has 14 amino acids. In DNA, the CDR3 is TGTGCCAGCAGTAGCCGGGACAGGTACAATGAGCAGTTCTTC. Its protein is CASSSRDRYNEQFF.

CDR3 residues: CAWKNPGIVDTIYF. DNA of the CDR3: TGTGCCTGGAAGAATCCGGGGATCGTGGACACCATATATTTT. The chain employs TRBV30 and TRBJ1-3, with D unresolved. Deletions cut 4 bases from V and 8 bases from J, with 18 bases between. Germline CDR1 GTSNPN, CDR2 SVGIG (reference sequence). This CDR3 has 14 amino acids. The full variable domain, in which reference TRBV30 and TRBJ1-3 provide the parts outside the CDR3, is SQTIHQWPATLVQPVGSPLSLECTVEGTSNPNLYWYRQAAGRGLQLLFYSVGIGQISSEVPQNLSASRPQDRQFILSSKKLLLSDSGFYLCAWKNPGIVDTIYFGEGSWLTVV.

Comments on this clonotype: One end of the junction fails to match germline, which may point to a read error. This chain uses TRBV12-3 or TRBV12-4 with TRBJ1-5, with D uncertain. This CDR3 has 14 amino acids. CDR3 sequence: CASSFKGSNQLQHF. The CDR3 DNA sequence: TGTGCCAGCAGTTTTAAGGGCAGCAATCAGCTCCAGCATTTT.

This clonotype appeared many times. V usage is TRBV5-5 and J usage is TRBJ2-7; D is unclear. This CDR3 region has 14 residues. V lost 2 bases, J lost 2 bases, and 11 bases lay in between. Germline V gives CDR1 SGHKS, CDR2 YYEKEE (reference sequence). The CDR3 DNA reads as TGTGCCAGCAGCTTTAGTTTCCCACCCTACGAGCAGTACTTC. Its protein product is CASSFSFPPYEQYF.

The genes are TRBV9 and TRBJ2-5; 10 bases are shared with TRBD1. Germline CDR1 SGDLS, CDR2 YYNGEE. The CDR3 has 20 amino acids. V shed 3 bases and J 4 bases; nucleotides not matched to a gene: 21. The CDR3 DNA is TGTGCCAGCAGCGGGGGTCGGGACAGGGGACTGGAGGAGCTCCCAGAGACCCAGTACTTC. As protein: CASSGGRDRGLEELPETQYF.